The 9 T cell receptor beta chains presented below share a single source sample, sequenced in a study of T cell responses to AZD1222 COVID-19 vaccine. Sequencing was performed with immunoSEQ multiplex PCR; in TCRdb, only in-frame clones are kept and a portion is missing. The table shows around 200,000 clones, with just over 90% occurring only once. Sequences were derived from peripheral blood, sampled on day 0 of AZD1222 vaccination. Receptor source: an adult in good health.

This chain connects TRBV20-1 to TRBJ1-3; no clear D gene. Germline CDR1 DFQATT, CDR2 SNEGSKA (reference sequence). The CDR3 length is 11 residues. With 5 bases removed from V and 0 bases from J, the gap between germline ends came to 2 bases. The CDR3 nucleotides read TGCAGTGCTTACTCTGGAAACACCATATATTTT. Translating it yields CSAYSGNTIYF.

This chain joins TRBV7-9 and TRBJ2-3, with TRBD2 identical over 8 bases. Per germline, CDR1 SEHNR and CDR2 FQNEAQ (reference sequence). The J segment lost 4 bases and the V segment lost 5 bases, leaving 8 bases of the junction unmatched. This CDR3 has 15 residues. The CDR3 DNA reads TGTGCCAGCAGCCCCGCTAGCGGGTCAGCAGATACGCAGTATTTT. It encodes CASSPASGSADTQYF.

The table lists this clone with a few counts. Within the sample, other DNA sequences also encode this same CDR3. This sequence joins TRBV5-4 and TRBJ2-3; D may match TRBD1 or TRBD2 (5 bases each). V shed 0 bases and J shed 6 bases, with 8 bases lying between them. CDR1 is SGHNT, CDR2 YYREEE, per germline (reference sequence). The CDR3 loop spans 13 amino acids. CDR3 DNA sequence: TGTGCCAGCAGCTTGGCGGGGCCGGATACGCAGTATTTT. It encodes CASSLAGPDTQYF.

V is TRBV6-5 and J is TRBJ2-7, with D tentatively TRBD1 (7 bases). CDR3 length equals 13 residues. V was trimmed by 7 bases and J by 3 bases, leaving 13 bases between them. The germline V gene encodes CDR1 MNHEY and CDR2 SVGAGI. The CDR3 protein is CASKEGARYEQYF. DNA for the CDR3: TGTGCCAGCAAGGAGGGGGCGCGCTACGAGCAGTACTTC.

The chain joins TRBV5-5 to TRBJ1-5; 7 bases are shared with TRBD1. Germline-derived CDR1 and CDR2 are SGHKS and YYEKEE (reference sequence). The J segment lost 4 bases and the V segment lost 0 bases, leaving 1 base of the junction unmatched. The CDR3 has 14 amino acids. This CDR3 reads CASSLAGGNQPQHF. The CDR3 coding sequence is TGTGCCAGCAGCTTGGCAGGGGGAAATCAGCCCCAGCATTTT.

This clone has just one count. The J gene is TRBJ1-1, the V gene TRBV6-5; tentative D call: TRBD1 (6 bases). Trimming left V 8 bases short and J 0 bases short, with 13 bases between. From germline, CDR1 is MNHEY and CDR2 SVGAGI. The CDR3 has 14 residues. The CDR3 is CASGSTGMNTEAFF. The CDR3, as DNA: TGTGCCAGCGGGAGCACAGGGATGAACACTGAAGCTTTCTTT.

This clone has a handful of counts. V gene TRBV6-5 combines with J gene TRBJ2-1; possible D gene TRBD2, 5 bases. Germline CDR1 and CDR2: MNHEY and SVGAGI. V was pared by 2 bases and J by 0 bases, with 8 bases between. This CDR3 is 15 amino acids long. The CDR3 here is CASSYRGLSYNEQFF. The CDR3 DNA follows: TGTGCCAGCAGTTACCGAGGACTCTCCTACAATGAGCAGTTCTTC.

This rearrangement joins TRBV6-5 to TRBJ1-5; possibly TRBD1 for D (6 bases). V shed 0 bases and J shed 4 bases, with 7 bases lying between them. The germline V gene encodes CDR1 MNHEY and CDR2 SVGAGI. The CDR3 consists of 14 residues. The CDR3 here is CASSYSRGNQPQHF. Here the CDR3 DNA reads TGTGCCAGCAGTTACTCGAGGGGGAATCAGCCCCAGCATTTT.

The rearrangement links TRBV6-1 to TRBJ1-6, with D possibly matching TRBD1 (5 bases). The CDR3 sequence is 14 residues long. V lost 1 base and J 6 bases, leaving 7 bases between the germline ends. Germline assignment: CDR1 MNHNS and CDR2 SASEGT. The CDR3 region has the DNA TGTGCCAGCAGTGAAGTGACAGTTAATTCACCCCTCCACTTT. As protein: CASSEVTVNSPLHF.